This is a list of T cell receptor beta chains from one sample in a study of cytotoxic CD8 clonotypes in ibrutinib-treated CLL. Measured with immunoSEQ multiplex PCR; TCRdb has only the in-frame clones, and not every one. The sample yields about 18,000 clones, approximately 81% seen once. This sample comprised PBMCs, obtained before ibrutinib treatment. These receptors were collected from a human donor with chronic lymphocytic leukemia. The CDR3 runs from the conserved cysteine through the conserved F or W. D genes are given only for firm matches. The size of a clone is reported for some rows only, either as once, few or many, or as a class for expanded clones.

V	D	J	size	CDR3	DNA
TRBV7-9	TRBD1	TRBJ1-2	few	CASSWDSFYGYTF	TGTGCCAGCAGCTGGGACAGCTTCTATGGCTACACCTTC
TRBV29-1	.	TRBJ2-5	.	CSVEETSGTQYF	TGCAGCGTTGAGGAGACTTCGGGGACCCAGTACTTC
TRBV7-2	.	TRBJ2-7	once	CASSGRYQGSTEQYF	TGTGCCAGCAGCGGACGATATCAGGGTTCGACCGAGCAGTACTTC
TRBV27	.	TRBJ2-3	.	CASSLRQGADTQYF	TGTGCCAGCAGTTTAAGGCAGGGTGCAGATACGCAGTATTTT
TRBV13	TRBD1	TRBJ1-1	.	CASINRGAVTEAFF	TGTGCCAGCATCAACAGGGGGGCAGTAACTGAAGCTTTCTTT
TRBV5-4	.	TRBJ2-3	.	CASSLFSSDTQYF	TGTGCCAGCAGCTTGTTTAGTTCAGATACGCAGTATTTT
TRBV5-4	.	TRBJ2-1	.	CASSLEADSSYNEQFF	TGTGCCAGCAGCTTGGAGGCGGATAGCTCCTACAATGAGCAGTTCTTC
TRBV7-9	.	TRBJ2-7	.	CASSFEISSYEQYF	TGTGCCAGCAGCTTCGAAATCAGCTCCTACGAGCAGTACTTC
TRBV19	TRBD1	TRBJ2-7	once	CASRRTGGVSHEQYF	TGTGCCAGTAGGAGGACAGGGGGCGTCTCCCACGAGCAGTACTTC
TRBV6-1	.	TRBJ2-7	few	CASSGGGIYEQYF	TGTGCCAGCAGTGGAGGCGGGATCTACGAGCAGTACTTC
TRBV30	.	TRBJ2-7	.	CAWSVPSFNEQYF	TGTGCCTGGAGTGTACCCTCGTTTAACGAGCAGTACTTC
TRBV5-1	.	TRBJ2-2	once	CASSPQGTGELFF	TGCGCCAGCAGCCCCCAGGGCACCGGGGAGCTGTTTTTT
TRBV18	TRBD2	TRBJ2-5	.	CASSPLAGTGETQYF	TGTGCCAGCTCACCGCTAGCGGGAACGGGAGAGACCCAGTACTTC
TRBV19	.	TRBJ2-4	.	CASSHRDVVNIQYF	TGTGCCAGTAGTCACAGGGATGTGGTAAACATTCAGTACTTC
TRBV7-3	.	TRBJ1-1	.	CASSFSQDPGTEAFF	TGTGCCAGCAGCTTTTCCCAGGATCCAGGCACTGAAGCTTTCTTT
TRBV6-5	TRBD1	TRBJ2-4	.	CASSSPGQGNIQYF	TGTGCCAGCAGTTCCCCGGGACAGGGAAACATTCAGTACTTC
TRBV18	.	TRBJ2-5	.	CASSTAQGGVQETQYF	TGTGCCAGCTCGACCGCCCAGGGGGGGGTACAAGAGACCCAGTACTTC
TRBV7-2	.	TRBJ2-1	.	CASSFQLQVYNEQFF	TGTGCCAGCAGCTTTCAACTTCAGGTCTACAATGAGCAGTTCTTC
TRBV28	TRBD1	TRBJ1-2	.	CASTPTGFYGYTF	TGTGCCAGCACTCCGACAGGGTTCTATGGCTACACCTTC
TRBV7-9	.	TRBJ2-1	.	CASRWTFNEQFF	TGTGCCAGCAGATGGACATTCAATGAGCAGTTCTTC
TRBV5-1	.	TRBJ2-7	once	CASSLEGRSRSYEQYF	TGCGCCAGCAGCTTGGAGGGGAGGTCCCGATCCTACGAGCAGTACTTC
TRBV4-1	TRBD2	TRBJ2-7	.	CASSQGLAWEQYF	TGCGCCAGCAGCCAAGGACTAGCCTGGGAGCAGTACTTC
TRBV10-3	TRBD1	TRBJ1-4	.	CATKGQGGTNEKLFF	TGTGCCACTAAAGGACAGGGTGGAACTAATGAAAAACTGTTTTTT
TRBV19	.	TRBJ2-6	.	CASSRSSGANVLTF	TGTGCCAGTAGTCGGAGCTCTGGGGCCAACGTCCTGACTTTC
TRBV28	.	TRBJ2-1	.	CASSTQTTIPSEQFF	TGTGCCAGCAGTACCCAGACCACCATCCCCAGTGAGCAGTTCTTC
TRBV30	TRBD2	TRBJ2-7	.	CACAQFSGGYEQYF	TGTGCCTGTGCCCAGTTTAGCGGGGGGTACGAGCAGTACTTC
TRBV19	.	TRBJ1-1	.	CASSIWGSSGVNTEAFF	TGTGCCAGTAGTATATGGGGATCCAGCGGTGTGAACACTGAAGCTTTCTTT
TRBV19	TRBD1	TRBJ1-4	.	CASRTGTGYEKLFF	TGTGCCAGTAGGACCGGGACAGGCTATGAAAAACTGTTTTTT
TRBV7-2	.	TRBJ1-5	.	CASSLVGGINQPQHF	TGTGCCAGCAGCTTAGTGGGCGGAATCAATCAGCCCCAGCATTTT
TRBV5-1	TRBD1	TRBJ1-1	.	CASSAQGGNTEAFF	TGCGCCAGCAGCGCACAGGGGGGGAACACTGAAGCTTTCTTT
TRBV18	.	TRBJ1-5	.	CASSPIGQGKGNQPQHF	TGTGCCAGCTCACCAATAGGGCAGGGAAAGGGCAATCAGCCCCAGCATTTT
TRBV2	.	TRBJ2-2	.	CASSLSGHYTGELFF	TGTGCCAGCAGCCTCTCGGGACACTACACCGGGGAGCTGTTTTTT
TRBV29-1	TRBD2	TRBJ2-1	.	CSARGVAGASEQFF	TGCAGCGCCCGAGGGGTAGCGGGAGCGTCTGAGCAGTTCTTC
TRBV29-1	TRBD1	TRBJ1-3	.	CSVEGQGSGGNTIYF	TGCAGCGTTGAAGGACAGGGATCAGGAGGAAACACCATATATTTT
TRBV18	TRBD2	TRBJ2-1	once	CASISGRVSLNEQFF	TGTGCCAGCATAAGCGGGAGGGTTTCTCTAAATGAGCAGTTCTTC
TRBV5-1	TRBD2	TRBJ2-3	.	CASSLGVLADTDTQYF	TGCGCCAGCAGCTTGGGTGTCCTAGCGGACACAGATACGCAGTATTTT
TRBV18	TRBD1	TRBJ2-7	.	CASSPRTGDEQYF	TGTGCCAGCTCACCCCGGACAGGGGACGAGCAGTACTTC
TRBV5-1	.	TRBJ2-1	.	CASSELLGDEQFF	TGCGCCAGCAGCGAACTGCTTGGGGATGAGCAGTTCTTC
TRBV20-1	.	TRBJ2-5	once	CSARDRGTQYF	TGCAGTGCTAGAGATCGAGGGACCCAGTACTTC
TRBV28	.	TRBJ2-6	once	CASSFLSGANVLTF	TGTGCCAGCAGTTTTCTCTCTGGGGCCAACGTCCTGACTTTC
TRBV7-8	TRBD1	TRBJ2-5	.	CASSPGQGEETQYF	TGTGCCAGCAGCCCCGGACAGGGGGAAGAGACCCAGTACTTC
TRBV28	TRBD1	TRBJ1-2	.	CASSLGTDYGYTF	TGTGCCAGCAGTTTAGGGACAGACTATGGCTACACCTTC
TRBV15	TRBD2	TRBJ2-3	once	CATALAGSTDTQYF	TGTGCCACTGCACTAGCGGGAAGCACAGATACGCAGTATTTT
TRBV7-6	TRBD1	TRBJ1-2	few	CASSLDDRGYGYTF	TGTGCCAGCAGCTTAGATGACAGGGGATACGGCTACACCTTC